This TCR beta chain was captured by sequencing in a study of T-cell reconstitution after alpha-beta-depleted transplantation in children. The authors prepared the TCRbeta library with unique molecular identifiers. TCRdb recomputed calls from the PCR reads with MiXCR, one row per CDR3 protein. The sample has 450,000 to 600,000 distinct CDR3 sequences, about 10% seen once. V lost 5 bases and J lost 3, with 8 bases in between. There are 12 residues in the CDR3. Germline values: CDR1 SEHNR, CDR2 FQNEAQ (reference sequence). This clonotype was picked up many times. The antigen remains unidentified. Points from the study as a whole: Recipient T cells and thymic progenitors that survived were the source of the high TCRbeta diversity seen at day 60 in some patients. Expanded clones from the graft, numbering several hundred, reportedly supplied alpha-beta T cells about two months after transplant. Most T-cell counts and diversity one year after the transplant came from T cells that were newly produced.

The V and J genes are TRBV7-9 and TRBJ2-7, with D hard to call. The TCR originated in a child aged 2-15 years with inherited bone marrow failure, due to receive a stem cell transplant. This sample comprised PBMCs, obtained before TCRalphabeta/CD19-depleted stem cell transplant. DNA for the CDR3: TGTGCCAGCAGCCGTCTAAACTACGAGCAGTACTTC. Its translation: CASSRLNYEQYF.